The entry below gives a single T cell receptor beta chain sequence along with its context. This record comes from a study of blood T cell repertoires in COVID-19. Study summary: The United States, Italy and Spain were the sources of the acute and convalescent COVID-19 samples.

The CDR3 consists of 15 residues. The germline CDR1 and CDR2 sequences are MNHNS and SASEGT. Deletions cut 2 bases from V and 7 bases from J, with 12 bases between. Repertoires were generated with immunoSEQ multiplex PCR, while TCRdb's copy carries only in-frame clones and drops some. The table records about 480,000 clones, about 91% of them present only once. This rearrangement joins TRBV6-1 to TRBJ1-6; a weak D match, TRBD1 (6 bases). This receptor was obtained from a woman aged 45-59 years with COVID-19, enrolled during active disease. The sample consisted of peripheral blood. The CDR3 nucleotides read TGTGCCAGCAGTGAAATTCAGGGGCGGAATTCACCCCTCCACTTT. Protein sequence: CASSEIQGRNSPLHF.